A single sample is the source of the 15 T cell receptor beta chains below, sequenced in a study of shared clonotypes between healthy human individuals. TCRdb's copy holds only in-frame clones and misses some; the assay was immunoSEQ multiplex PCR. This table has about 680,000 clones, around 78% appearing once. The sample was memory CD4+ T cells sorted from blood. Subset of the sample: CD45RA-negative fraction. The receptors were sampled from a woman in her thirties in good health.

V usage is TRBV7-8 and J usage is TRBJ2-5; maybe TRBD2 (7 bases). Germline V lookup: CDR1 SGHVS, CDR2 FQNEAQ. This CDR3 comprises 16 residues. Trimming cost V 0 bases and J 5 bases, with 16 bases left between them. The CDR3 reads CASSLAGAGRAETQYF. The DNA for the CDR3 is TGTGCCAGCAGCTTAGCGGGGGCGGGGAGGGCGGAGACCCAGTACTTC.

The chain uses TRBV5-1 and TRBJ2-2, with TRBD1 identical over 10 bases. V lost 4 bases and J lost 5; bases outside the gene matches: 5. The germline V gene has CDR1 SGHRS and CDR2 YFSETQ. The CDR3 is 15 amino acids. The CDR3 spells CASSLRDRGTGELFF. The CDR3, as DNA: TGCGCCAGCAGCCTCCGGGACAGGGGAACCGGGGAGCTGTTTTTT. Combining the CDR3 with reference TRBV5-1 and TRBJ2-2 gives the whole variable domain KAGVTQTPRYLIKTRGQQVTLSCSPISGHRSVSWYQQTPGQGLQFLFEYFSETQRNKGNFPGRFSGRQFSNSRSEMNVSTLELGDSALYLCASSLRDRGTGELFFGEGSRLTVL.

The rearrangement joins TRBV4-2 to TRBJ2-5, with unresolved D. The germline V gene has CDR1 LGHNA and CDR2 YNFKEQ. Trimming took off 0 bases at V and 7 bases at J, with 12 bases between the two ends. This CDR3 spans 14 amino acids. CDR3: CASSQERASRTQYF. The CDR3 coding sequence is TGTGCCAGCAGCCAAGAAAGGGCGTCGCGGACCCAGTACTTC.

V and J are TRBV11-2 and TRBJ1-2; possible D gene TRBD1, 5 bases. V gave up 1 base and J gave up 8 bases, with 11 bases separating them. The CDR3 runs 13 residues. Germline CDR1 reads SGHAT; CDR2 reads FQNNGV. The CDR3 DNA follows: TGTGCCAGCAGCTTAGCGGGGGGAGAGGGCTACACCTTC. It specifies CASSLAGGEGYTF. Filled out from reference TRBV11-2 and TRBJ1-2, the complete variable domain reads EAGVAQSPRYKIIEKRQSVAFWCNPISGHATLYWYQQILGQGPKLLIQFQNNGVVDDSQLPKDRFSAERLKGVDSTLKIQPAKLEDSAVYLCASSLAGGEGYTFGSGTRLTVV.

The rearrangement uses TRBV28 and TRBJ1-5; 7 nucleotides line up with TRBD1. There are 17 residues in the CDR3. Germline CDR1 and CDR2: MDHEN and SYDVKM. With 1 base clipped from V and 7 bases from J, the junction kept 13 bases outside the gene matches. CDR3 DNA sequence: TGTGCCAGCAGTTTATCAGGGGGAAGGCGGATCGGGCAGCCCCAGCATTTT. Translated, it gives CASSLSGGRRIGQPQHF. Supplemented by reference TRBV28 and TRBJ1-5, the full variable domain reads DVKVTQSSRYLVKRTGEKVFLECVQDMDHENMFWYRQDPGLGLRLIYFSYDVKMKEKGDIPEGYSVSREKKERFSLILESASTNQTSMYLCASSLSGGRRIGQPQHFGDGTRLSIL.

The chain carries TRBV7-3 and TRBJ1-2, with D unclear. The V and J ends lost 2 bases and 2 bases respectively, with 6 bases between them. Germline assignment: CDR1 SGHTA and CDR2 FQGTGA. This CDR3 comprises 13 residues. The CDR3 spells CASSLRANYGYTF. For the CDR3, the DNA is TGTGCCAGCAGCTTACGGGCGAACTATGGCTACACCTTC.

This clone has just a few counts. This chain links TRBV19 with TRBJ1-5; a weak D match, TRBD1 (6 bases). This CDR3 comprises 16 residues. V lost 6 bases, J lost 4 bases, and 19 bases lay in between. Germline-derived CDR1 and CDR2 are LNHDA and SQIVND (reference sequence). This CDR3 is CASRVGANQVNQPQHF. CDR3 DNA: TGTGCCAGTAGAGTGGGGGCCAACCAGGTAAATCAGCCCCAGCATTTT.

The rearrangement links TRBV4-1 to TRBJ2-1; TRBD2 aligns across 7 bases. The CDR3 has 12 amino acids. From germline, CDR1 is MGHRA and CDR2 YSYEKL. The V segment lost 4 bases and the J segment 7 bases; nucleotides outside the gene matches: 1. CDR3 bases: TGCGCCAGCAGCCCTAGCGGTAATGAGCAGTTCTTC. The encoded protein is CASSPSGNEQFF.

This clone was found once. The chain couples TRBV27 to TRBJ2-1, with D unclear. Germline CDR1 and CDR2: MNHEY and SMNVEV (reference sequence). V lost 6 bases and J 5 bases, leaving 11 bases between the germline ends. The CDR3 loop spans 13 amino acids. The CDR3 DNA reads TGTGCCAGCAGCATCCCCAATAACAATGAGCAGTTCTTC. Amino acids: CASSIPNNNEQFF.

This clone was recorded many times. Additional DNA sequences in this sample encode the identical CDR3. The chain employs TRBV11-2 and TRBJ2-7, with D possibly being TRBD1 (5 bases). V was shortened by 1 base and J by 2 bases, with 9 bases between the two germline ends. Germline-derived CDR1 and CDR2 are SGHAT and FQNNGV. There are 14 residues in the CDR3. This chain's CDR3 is CASSLVPGPYEQYF. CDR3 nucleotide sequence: TGTGCCAGCAGCTTAGTTCCAGGGCCCTACGAGCAGTACTTC.

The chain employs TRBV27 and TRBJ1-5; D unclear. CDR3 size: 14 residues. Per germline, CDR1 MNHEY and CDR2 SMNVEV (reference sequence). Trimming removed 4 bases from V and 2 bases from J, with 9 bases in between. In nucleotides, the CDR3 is TGTGCCAGCAGTTCCTGGAACGGCAATCAGCCCCAGCATTTT. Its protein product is CASSSWNGNQPQHF.

CDR3 region: CASSKARQGGIQYF. The CDR3 DNA is TGTGCCAGCAGTAAGGCTCGGCAGGGAGGGATCCAGTACTTC. The chain is built from TRBV27 and TRBJ2-5; TRBD2 aligns across 7 bases. This CDR3 has 14 residues. Germline values: CDR1 MNHEY, CDR2 SMNVEV (reference sequence). Trimming removed 5 bases from V and 10 bases from J; junction bases left unmatched: 13.

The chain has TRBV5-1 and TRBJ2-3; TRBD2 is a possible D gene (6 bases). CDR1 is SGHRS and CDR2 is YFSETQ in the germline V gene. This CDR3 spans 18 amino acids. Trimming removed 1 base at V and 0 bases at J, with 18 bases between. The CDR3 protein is CASSLTGPRGSSTDTQYF. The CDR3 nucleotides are TGCGCCAGCAGCTTGACCGGCCCCCGGGGGTCGAGCACAGATACGCAGTATTTT.

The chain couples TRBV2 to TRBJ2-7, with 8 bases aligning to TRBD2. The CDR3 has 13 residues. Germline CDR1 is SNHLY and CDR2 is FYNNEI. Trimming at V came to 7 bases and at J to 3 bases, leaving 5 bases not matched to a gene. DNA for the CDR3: TGTGCCAGCATGGTCGGGAGGGTCTACGAGCAGTACTTC. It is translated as CASMVGRVYEQYF.

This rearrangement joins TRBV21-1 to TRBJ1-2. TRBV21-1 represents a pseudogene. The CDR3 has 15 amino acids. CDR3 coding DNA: TGTGCCAGCAGCGCCGGCGGAGGTTTTGGCTATGGCTACACCTTC. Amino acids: CASSAGGGFGYGYTF.